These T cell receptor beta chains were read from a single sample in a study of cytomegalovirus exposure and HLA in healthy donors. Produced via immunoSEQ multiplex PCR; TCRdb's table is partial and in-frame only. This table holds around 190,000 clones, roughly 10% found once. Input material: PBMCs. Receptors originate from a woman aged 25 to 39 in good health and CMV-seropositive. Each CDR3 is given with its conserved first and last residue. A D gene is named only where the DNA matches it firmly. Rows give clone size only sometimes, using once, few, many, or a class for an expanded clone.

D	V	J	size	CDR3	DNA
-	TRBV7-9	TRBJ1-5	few	CASSSGDSNQPQHF	TGTGCCAGCAGCTCGGGGGATAGCAATCAGCCCCAGCATTTT
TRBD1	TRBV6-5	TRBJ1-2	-	CASSQNRGQGYTF	TGTGCCAGCAGTCAAAACAGGGGTCAAGGCTACACCTTC
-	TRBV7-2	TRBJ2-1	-	CASSPQGRTLNEQFF	TGTGCCAGCAGCCCACAGGGGAGGACCCTCAATGAGCAGTTCTTC
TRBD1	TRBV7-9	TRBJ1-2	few	CASSLETGAGYTF	TGTGCCAGCAGCTTAGAAACAGGGGCGGGCTACACCTTC
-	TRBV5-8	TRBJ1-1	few	CASSSSQMNTEAFF	TGTGCCAGCAGCTCCTCTCAGATGAACACTGAAGCTTTCTTT
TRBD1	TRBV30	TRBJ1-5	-	CAWSPRTGQPQHF	TGTGCCTGGAGTCCCCGGACAGGTCAGCCCCAGCATTTT
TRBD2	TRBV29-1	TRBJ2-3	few	CSARLMAGGADTQYF	TGCAGCGCCAGACTGATGGCGGGAGGGGCAGATACGCAGTATTTT
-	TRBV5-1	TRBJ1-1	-	CASGLSGTSTEAFF	TGCGCCAGCGGCCTATCCGGGACAAGCACTGAAGCTTTCTTT
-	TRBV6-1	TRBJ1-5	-	CASTPGGPSNQPQHF	TGTGCCAGCACCCCCGGGGGGCCCAGCAATCAGCCCCAGCATTTT
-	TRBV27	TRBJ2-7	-	CASSLRQSSYEQYF	TGTGCCAGCAGTTTAAGACAGAGCTCCTACGAGCAGTACTTC
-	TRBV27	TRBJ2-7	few	CASSLVGGSYEQYF	TGTGCCAGCAGTTTAGTGGGGGGCTCCTACGAGCAGTACTTC
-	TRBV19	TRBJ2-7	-	CASSISGLETYEQYF	TGTGCCAGTAGTATTTCGGGACTGGAAACCTACGAGCAGTACTTC
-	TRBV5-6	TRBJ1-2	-	CASSVVRGGGGYTF	TGTGCCAGCAGCGTAGTCCGCGGGGGCGGAGGCTACACCTTC
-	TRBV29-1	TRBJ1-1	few	CSVEGGGRNTEAFF	TGCAGCGTTGAAGGGGGGGGAAGGAACACTGAAGCTTTCTTT
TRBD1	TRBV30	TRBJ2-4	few	CAWRAMGSGGENIQYF	TGTGCCTGGAGAGCCATGGGGTCAGGGGGCGAAAACATTCAGTACTTC
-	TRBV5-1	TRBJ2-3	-	CASSSDSSPQYF	TGCGCCAGCAGCTCGGACTCCTCACCGCAGTATTTT
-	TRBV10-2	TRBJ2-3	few	CASTEKPLTDTQYF	TGCGCCAGCACTGAGAAGCCGCTCACAGATACGCAGTATTTT
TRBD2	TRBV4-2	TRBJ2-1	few	CASSQSTSGREYNEQFF	TGTGCCAGCAGCCAATCGACTAGCGGGAGGGAGTACAATGAGCAGTTCTTC
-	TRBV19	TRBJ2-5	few	CATGVRGGETQYF	TGTGCCACCGGGGTTAGGGGGGGAGAGACCCAGTACTTC
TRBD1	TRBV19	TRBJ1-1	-	CASSTWDRGRTEAFF	TGTGCCAGTAGTACTTGGGACAGGGGGAGGACTGAAGCTTTCTTT
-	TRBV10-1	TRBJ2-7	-	CASSESLREQYF	TGCGCCAGCAGTGAGTCCCTTCGGGAGCAGTACTTC
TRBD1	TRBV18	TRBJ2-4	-	CASSPWGTGTIQYF	TGTGCCAGCTCACCATGGGGGACAGGGACCATTCAGTACTTC
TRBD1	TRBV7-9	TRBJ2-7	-	CASSPRGTGGNEQYF	TGTGCCAGCAGCCCAAGGGGGACAGGGGGCAACGAGCAGTACTTC
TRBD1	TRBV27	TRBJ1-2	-	CASSSHWDRGSYGYTF	TGTGCCAGCAGTTCCCACTGGGACAGGGGAAGCTATGGCTACACCTTC
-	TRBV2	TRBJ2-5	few	CASSPKETQYF	TGTGCCAGCAGTCCTAAAGAGACCCAGTACTTC
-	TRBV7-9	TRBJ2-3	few	CASTPGGVEGTQYF	TGTGCCAGCACACCAGGCGGGGTTGAGGGTACGCAGTATTTT
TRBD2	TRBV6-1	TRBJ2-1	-	CASSKAGDLGEQFF	TGTGCCAGCAGTAAGGCGGGAGACCTAGGTGAGCAGTTCTTC
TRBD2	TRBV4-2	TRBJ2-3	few	CASSPSRGGTDTQYF	TGTGCCAGCAGCCCCTCGCGGGGAGGGACAGATACGCAGTATTTT
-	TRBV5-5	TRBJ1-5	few	CASSSRGGTSNQPQHF	TGTGCCAGCAGCTCCCGGGGGGGCACTAGCAATCAGCCCCAGCATTTT
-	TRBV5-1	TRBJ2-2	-	CASSGREAGELFF	TGCGCCAGCAGTGGAAGGGAGGCCGGGGAGCTGTTTTTT
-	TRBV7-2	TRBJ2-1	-	CASSRTRQRHNEQFF	TGTGCCAGCAGTAGAACTCGACAAAGACACAATGAGCAGTTCTTC
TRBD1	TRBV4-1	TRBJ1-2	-	CASSLIELGTGDYTF	TGCGCCAGCAGCCTGATTGAGCTTGGGACAGGGGACTACACCTTC
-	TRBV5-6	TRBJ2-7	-	CASSGWTGLYEQYF	TGTGCCAGCAGCGGATGGACGGGACTCTACGAGCAGTACTTC
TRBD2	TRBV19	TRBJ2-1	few	CASSITSGYRISSYNEQFF	TGTGCCAGTAGTATAACTAGCGGTTACCGAATCAGCTCCTACAATGAGCAGTTCTTC
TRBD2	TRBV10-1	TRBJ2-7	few	CASSPGLAGGRIHLVEQYF	TGCGCCAGCAGCCCCGGACTAGCGGGTGGCAGGATACATCTGGTCGAGCAGTACTTC